This T cell receptor beta chain emerged from a study of T cell responses to AZD1222 COVID-19 vaccine listed by TCRdb under 2021. General notes on the study: TCR sequencing was performed for about 250 trial participants, of whom approximately 200 were given two doses of AZD1222 and some 26 were given two doses of MenACWY control vaccine. Trial participants were enrolled by age into 18-55, 56-69 and 70-plus year subgroups, with around 150, 28 and 57 TCR-sequenced participants respectively.

Beyond this particular receptor, the publication reports: Most participants were white British and females outnumbered males, and the authors suggested that clonal diversity may have been underestimated. Conclusions about previously exposed vaccinees are limited because only a handful of AZD1222 recipients were SARS-CoV-2 seropositive at baseline. The 56-69-year group was small, and its depth increase did not reach significance, likely because of low power. Because no day 14 peak-response samples were available, repertoires were characterized only after the peak T cell response. Vaccine-associated CD4 TCRs spanned the whole spike protein, with dominant responses in regions 160-218 and 743-854. Epitopes outside the regions mutated in the B.1.351 and B.1.1.7 variants were reportedly recognized by nearly half of the unique spike-specific TCRs. A significant rise in spike-specific TCR breadth and depth was observed after two AZD1222 doses relative to day 0 and relative to MenACWY recipients.

The CDR3 regions of human TCRbeta chains were analyzed by immunosequencing. As for the original processing: TCRs in the repertoires were matched against a reference library of SARS-CoV-2-specific TCRs that had been generated with the MIRA antigen-specificity platform. Breadth was defined as the fraction of unique TCRs that were SARS-CoV-2-associated, and depth was defined as the fraction of total T cells that were SARS-CoV-2-associated. Using the MIRA data, each spike-specific TCR was mapped to the spike region that the TCR reacts to and placed in a CD4 or CD8 class. Log10-transformed breadth and depth values were compared by one-way ANOVA with Sidak's multiple comparisons tests. Entries here come from immuneACCESS through TCRdb and include only in-frame sequences with V and J called. Some clones fail to appear in such tables; in the studies checked, an unresolved V gene covers under half of the shortfall, and the cause of the remainder is unknown. V and J calls and clone size follow that table, whereas D and trimming were derived from the DNA. The sample table contains 200,000 to 250,000 clones; only one count was recorded for under 95% of them. The top ten constitute less than 1.2% of the sample.

For this clone: Its recognized antigen is unknown. The sample holds no much larger clone one base away, and base qualities are not on file.

A distance of 16 bases separates the germline ends of V and J, which lose 6 bases and 8 bases respectively. The CDR3 runs 13 residues from the cysteine to the phenylalanine. The CDR3 DNA has 39 bases and is translated from base 1. In the paper's terms, the time point label means: baseline before first vaccination. What the treatment or condition label conveys for this sample: meningococcal conjugate vaccine given as trial control. Vaccinee samples came from UK trials COV001 and COV002, including a single-blind randomized controlled phase 2/3 trial of AZD1222 (ChAdOx1 nCoV-19) in healthy adults. Trial participant PBMC samples were collected at day 0 and day 28 after the second dose for TCRbeta chain sequencing.

The clonotype comes from an adult in good health. The receptor chain draws on TRBV12-3 or TRBV12-4 and TRBJ1-1, with a weak D call of TRBD1 (5 bases match). Sample: peripheral blood, taken on day 0 of MenACWY control vaccination. In nucleotide form, the sequence is TGTGCCAGCAGGGGTGACAGCCTGGGGGAAGCTTTCTTT. Translated, it gives CASRGDSLGEAFF.